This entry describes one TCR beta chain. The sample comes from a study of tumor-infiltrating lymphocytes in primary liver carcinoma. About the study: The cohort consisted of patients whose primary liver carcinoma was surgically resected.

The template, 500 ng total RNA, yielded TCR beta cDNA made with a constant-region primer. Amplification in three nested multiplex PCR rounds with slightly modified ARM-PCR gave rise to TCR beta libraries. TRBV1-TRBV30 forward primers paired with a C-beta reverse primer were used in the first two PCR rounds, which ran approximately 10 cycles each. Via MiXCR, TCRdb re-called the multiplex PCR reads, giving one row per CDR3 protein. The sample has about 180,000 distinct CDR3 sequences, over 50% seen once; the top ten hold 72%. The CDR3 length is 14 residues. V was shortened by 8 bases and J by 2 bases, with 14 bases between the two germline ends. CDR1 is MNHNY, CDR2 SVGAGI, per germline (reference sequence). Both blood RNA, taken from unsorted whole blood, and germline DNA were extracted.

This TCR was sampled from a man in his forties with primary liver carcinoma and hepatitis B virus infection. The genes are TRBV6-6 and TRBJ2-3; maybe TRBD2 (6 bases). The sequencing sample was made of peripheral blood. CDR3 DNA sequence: TGTGCCAGCGCGCGGGACGAACCCACAGATACGCAGTATTTT. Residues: CASARDEPTDTQYF.